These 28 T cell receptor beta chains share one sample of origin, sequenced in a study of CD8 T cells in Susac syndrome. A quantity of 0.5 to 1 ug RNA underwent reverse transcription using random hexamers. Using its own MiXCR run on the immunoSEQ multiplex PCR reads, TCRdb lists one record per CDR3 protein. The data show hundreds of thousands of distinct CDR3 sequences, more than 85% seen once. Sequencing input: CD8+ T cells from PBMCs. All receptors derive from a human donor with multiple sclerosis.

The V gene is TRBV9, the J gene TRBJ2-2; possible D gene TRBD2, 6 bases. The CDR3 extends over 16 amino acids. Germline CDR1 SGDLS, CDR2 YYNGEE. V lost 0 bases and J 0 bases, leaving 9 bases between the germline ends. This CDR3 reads CASSVGGGANTGELFF. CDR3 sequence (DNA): TGTGCCAGCAGCGTAGGTGGAGGGGCGAACACCGGGGAGCTGTTTTTT.

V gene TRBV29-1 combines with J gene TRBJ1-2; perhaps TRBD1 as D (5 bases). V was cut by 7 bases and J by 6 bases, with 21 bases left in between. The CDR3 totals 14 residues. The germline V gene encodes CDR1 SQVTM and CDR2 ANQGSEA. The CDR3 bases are TGCAGCGCCTCGACAGTGGGCCCAAGGCATGGCTACACCTTC. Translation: CSASTVGPRHGYTF.

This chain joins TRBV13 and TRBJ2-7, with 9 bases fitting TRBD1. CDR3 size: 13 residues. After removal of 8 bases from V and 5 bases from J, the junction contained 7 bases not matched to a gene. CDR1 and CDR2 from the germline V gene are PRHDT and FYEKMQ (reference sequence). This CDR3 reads CASQGTGTHEQYF. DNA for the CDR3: TGTGCCAGCCAAGGGACAGGGACCCACGAGCAGTACTTC.

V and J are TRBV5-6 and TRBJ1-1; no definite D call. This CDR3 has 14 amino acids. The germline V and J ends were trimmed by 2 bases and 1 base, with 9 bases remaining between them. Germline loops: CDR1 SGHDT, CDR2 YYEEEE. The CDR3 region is CASSFEPGNTEAFF. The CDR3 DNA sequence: TGTGCCAGCAGCTTCGAACCTGGGAACACTGAAGCTTTCTTT. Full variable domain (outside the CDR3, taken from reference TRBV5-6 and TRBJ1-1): DAGVTQSPTHLIKTRGQQVTLRCSPKSGHDTVSWYQQALGQGPQFIFQYYEEEERQRGNFPDRFSGHQFPNYSSELNVNALLLGDSALYLCASSFEPGNTEAFFGQGTRLTVV.

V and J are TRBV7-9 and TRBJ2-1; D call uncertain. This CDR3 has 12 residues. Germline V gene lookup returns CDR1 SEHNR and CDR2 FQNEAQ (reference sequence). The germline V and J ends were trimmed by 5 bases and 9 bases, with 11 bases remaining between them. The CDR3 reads CASSQRSPEQFF. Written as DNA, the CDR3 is TGTGCCAGCAGCCAACGGTCCCCTGAGCAGTTCTTC.

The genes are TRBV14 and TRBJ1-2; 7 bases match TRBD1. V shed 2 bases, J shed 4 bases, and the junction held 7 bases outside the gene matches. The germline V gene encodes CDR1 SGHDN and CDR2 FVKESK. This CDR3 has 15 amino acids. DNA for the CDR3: TGTGCCAGCAGCCAAACTGGGACAGCCTCCTATGGCTACACCTTC. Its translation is CASSQTGTASYGYTF.

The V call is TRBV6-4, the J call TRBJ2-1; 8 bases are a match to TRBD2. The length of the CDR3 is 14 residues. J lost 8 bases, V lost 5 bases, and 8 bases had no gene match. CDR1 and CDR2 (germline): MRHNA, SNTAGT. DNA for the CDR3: TGTGCCAGCAGTCAACGGGGGGGCGAAGATGAGCAGTTCTTC. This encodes CASSQRGGEDEQFF.

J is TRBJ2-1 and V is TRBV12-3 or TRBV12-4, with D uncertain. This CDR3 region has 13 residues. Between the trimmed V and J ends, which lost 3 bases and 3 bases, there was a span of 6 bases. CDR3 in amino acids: CASSFWGYNEQFF. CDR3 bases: TGTGCCAGCAGTTTTTGGGGCTACAATGAGCAGTTCTTC.

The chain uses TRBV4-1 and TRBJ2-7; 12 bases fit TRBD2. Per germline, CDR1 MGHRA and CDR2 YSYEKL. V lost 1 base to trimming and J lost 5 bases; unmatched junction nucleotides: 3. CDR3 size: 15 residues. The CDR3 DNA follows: TGCGCCAGCAGCCAAGGGACTAGCGGGACCCACGAGCAGTACTTC. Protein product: CASSQGTSGTHEQYF.

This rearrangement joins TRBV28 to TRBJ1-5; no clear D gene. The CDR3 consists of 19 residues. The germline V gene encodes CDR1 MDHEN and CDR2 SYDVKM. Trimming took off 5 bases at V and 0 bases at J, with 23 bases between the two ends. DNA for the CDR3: TGTGCCAGCAGTCCGTGGACGCCTGAGGCGGGATATAGCAATCAGCCCCAGCATTTT. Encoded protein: CASSPWTPEAGYSNQPQHF.

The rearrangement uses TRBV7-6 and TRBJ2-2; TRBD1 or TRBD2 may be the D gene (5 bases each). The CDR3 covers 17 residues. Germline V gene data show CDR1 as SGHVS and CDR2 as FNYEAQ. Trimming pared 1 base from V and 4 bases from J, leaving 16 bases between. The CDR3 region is CASSLDPGAFGTGELFF. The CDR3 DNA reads TGTGCCAGCAGCTTAGACCCCGGGGCTTTTGGCACCGGGGAGCTGTTTTTT.

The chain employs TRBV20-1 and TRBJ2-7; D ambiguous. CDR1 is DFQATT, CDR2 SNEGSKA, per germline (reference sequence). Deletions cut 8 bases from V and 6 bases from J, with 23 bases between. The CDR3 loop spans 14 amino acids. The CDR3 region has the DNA TGCAGTACCCGAGTTATTGATCGCCCCTCCGAGCAGTACTTC. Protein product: CSTRVIDRPSEQYF.

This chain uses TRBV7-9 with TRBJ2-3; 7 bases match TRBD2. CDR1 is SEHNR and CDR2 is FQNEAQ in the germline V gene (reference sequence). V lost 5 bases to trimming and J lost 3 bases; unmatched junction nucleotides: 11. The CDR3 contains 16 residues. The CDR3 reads CASSQVNPAGTDTQYF. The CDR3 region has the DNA TGTGCCAGCAGCCAAGTAAACCCAGCGGGGACAGATACGCAGTATTTT.

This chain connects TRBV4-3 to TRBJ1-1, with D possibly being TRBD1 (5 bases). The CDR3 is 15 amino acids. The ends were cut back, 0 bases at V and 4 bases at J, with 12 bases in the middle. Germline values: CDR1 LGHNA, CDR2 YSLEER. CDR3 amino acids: CASSQDGDGGTEAFF. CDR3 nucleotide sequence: TGCGCCAGCAGCCAAGACGGGGATGGGGGCACTGAAGCTTTCTTT.

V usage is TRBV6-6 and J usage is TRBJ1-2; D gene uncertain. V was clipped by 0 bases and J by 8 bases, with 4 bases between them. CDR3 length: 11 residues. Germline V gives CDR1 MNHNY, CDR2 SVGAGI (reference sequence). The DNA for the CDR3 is TGTGCCAGCAGTTACTCTTCAGGCTACACCTTC. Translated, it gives CASSYSSGYTF.

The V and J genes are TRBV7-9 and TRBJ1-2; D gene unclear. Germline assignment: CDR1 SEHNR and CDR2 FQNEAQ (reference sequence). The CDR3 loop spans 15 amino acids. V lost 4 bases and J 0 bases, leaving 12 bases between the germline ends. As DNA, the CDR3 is TGTGCCAGCAGCTCTTCCCAAAGGGCTAACTATGGCTACACCTTC. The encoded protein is CASSSSQRANYGYTF.

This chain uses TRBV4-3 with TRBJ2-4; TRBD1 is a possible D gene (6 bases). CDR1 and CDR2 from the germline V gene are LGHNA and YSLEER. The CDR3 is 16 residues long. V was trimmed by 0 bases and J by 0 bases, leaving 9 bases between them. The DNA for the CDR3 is TGCGCCAGCAGCCAAGAGTGGGGGCAAGCCAAAAACATTCAGTACTTC. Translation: CASSQEWGQAKNIQYF.

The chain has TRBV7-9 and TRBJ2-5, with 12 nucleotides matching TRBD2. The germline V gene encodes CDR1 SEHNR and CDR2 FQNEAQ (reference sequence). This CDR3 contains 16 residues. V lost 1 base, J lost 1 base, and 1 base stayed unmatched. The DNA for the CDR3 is TGTGCCAGCAGCTTAGAGACTAGCGGGAGCCAAGAGACCCAGTACTTC. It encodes CASSLETSGSQETQYF.

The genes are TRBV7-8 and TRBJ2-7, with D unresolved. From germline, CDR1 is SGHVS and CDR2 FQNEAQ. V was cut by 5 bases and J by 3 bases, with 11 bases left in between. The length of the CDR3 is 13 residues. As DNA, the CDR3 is TGTGCCAGCAGCCCCCCCGAGGTCTACGAGCAGTACTTC. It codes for CASSPPEVYEQYF.

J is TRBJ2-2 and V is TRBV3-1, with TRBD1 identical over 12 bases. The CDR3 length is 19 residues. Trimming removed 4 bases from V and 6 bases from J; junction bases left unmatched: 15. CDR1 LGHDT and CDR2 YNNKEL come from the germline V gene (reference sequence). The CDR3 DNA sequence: TGTGCCAGCAGCCCTACCTTGGCTTATGGGACAGGGGGCCCCGGGGAGCTGTTTTTT. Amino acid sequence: CASSPTLAYGTGGPGELFF.

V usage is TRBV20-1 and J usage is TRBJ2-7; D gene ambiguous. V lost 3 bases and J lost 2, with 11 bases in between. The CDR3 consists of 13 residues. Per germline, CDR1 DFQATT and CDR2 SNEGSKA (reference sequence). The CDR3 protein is CSARTLGTYEQYF. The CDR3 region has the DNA TGCAGTGCTAGGACACTGGGGACCTACGAGCAGTACTTC.

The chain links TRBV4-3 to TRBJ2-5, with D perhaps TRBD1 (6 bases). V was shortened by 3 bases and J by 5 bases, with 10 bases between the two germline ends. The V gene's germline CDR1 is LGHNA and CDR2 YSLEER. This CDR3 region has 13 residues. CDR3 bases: TGCGCCAGCAGCCAGGATAGGGGGGAGACCCAGTACTTC. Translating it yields CASSQDRGETQYF.

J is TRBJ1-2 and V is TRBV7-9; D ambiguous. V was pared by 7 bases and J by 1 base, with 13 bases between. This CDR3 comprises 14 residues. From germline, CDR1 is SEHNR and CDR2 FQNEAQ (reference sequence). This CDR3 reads CASTAGRVNYGYTF. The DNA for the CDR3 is TGTGCCAGCACCGCGGGCCGGGTTAACTATGGCTACACCTTC.

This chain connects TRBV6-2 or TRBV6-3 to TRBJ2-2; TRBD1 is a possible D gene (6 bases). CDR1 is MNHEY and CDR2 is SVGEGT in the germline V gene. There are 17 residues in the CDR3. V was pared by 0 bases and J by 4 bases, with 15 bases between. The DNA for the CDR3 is TGTGCCAGCAGTTACTCCGAGACAGGCTCCGCCACCGGGGAGCTGTTTTTT. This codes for CASSYSETGSATGELFF.

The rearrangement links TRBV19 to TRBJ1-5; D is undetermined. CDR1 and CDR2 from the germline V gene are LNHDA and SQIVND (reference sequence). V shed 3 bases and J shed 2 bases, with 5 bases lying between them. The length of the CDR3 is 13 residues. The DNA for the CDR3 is TGTGCCAGTAGTATGATGGGCAATCAGCCCCAGCATTTT. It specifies CASSMMGNQPQHF.

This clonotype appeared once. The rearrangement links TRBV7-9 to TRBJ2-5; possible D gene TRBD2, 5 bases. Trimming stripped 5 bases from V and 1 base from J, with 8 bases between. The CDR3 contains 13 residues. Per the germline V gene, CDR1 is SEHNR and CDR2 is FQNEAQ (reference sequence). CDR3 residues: CASSAAVQETQYF. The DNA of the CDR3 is TGTGCCAGCAGCGCAGCGGTCCAAGAGACCCAGTACTTC.

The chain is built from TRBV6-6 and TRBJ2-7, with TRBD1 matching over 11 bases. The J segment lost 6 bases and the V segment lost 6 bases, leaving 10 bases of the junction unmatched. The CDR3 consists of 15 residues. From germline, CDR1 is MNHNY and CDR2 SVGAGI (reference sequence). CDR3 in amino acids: CASSPRDRGDFEQYF. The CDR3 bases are TGTGCCAGCAGCCCCCGGGACAGGGGGGATTTCGAGCAGTACTTC.

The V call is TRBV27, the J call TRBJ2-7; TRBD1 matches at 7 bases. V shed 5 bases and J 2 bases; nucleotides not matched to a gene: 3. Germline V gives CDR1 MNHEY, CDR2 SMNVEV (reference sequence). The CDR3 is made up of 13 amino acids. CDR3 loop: CASSRTGTYEQYF. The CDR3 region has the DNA TGTGCCAGCAGTCGGACAGGCACCTACGAGCAGTACTTC.